Presented here are 15 T cell receptor beta chains from one specimen sequenced in a study of blood T cell repertoires in COVID-19. Some clones are missing from TCRdb's copy, which holds only in-frame ones; the method was immunoSEQ multiplex PCR. Of around 320,000 clones detected, 90% appear once; the ten largest clones hold approximately 4%. Sample: PBMCs or T cells enriched from blood (not recorded which). The receptors originated from a woman younger than 35 with acute COVID-19.

In its sample, this clone was seen a few times. This chain joins TRBV21-1 and TRBJ1-1; the table's D call of TRBD1 was not tested on the DNA. TRBV21-1 represents a pseudogene. This CDR3 has 13 residues. The CDR3 protein is CASSATGNTEAFF. CDR3 nucleotide sequence: TGTGCCAGCAGCGCGACAGGGAACACTGAAGCTTTCTTT.

The gene calls are TRBV18 and TRBJ1-4; D is unresolved. Trimming removed 3 bases from V and 0 bases from J, with 11 bases in between. The germline V gene has CDR1 KGHSH and CDR2 LQKENI. This CDR3 comprises 16 residues. The chain's CDR3 is CASSPAPRSTNEKLFF. Written as DNA, the CDR3 is TGTGCCAGCTCACCGGCTCCTCGATCAACTAATGAAAAACTGTTTTTT. The full variable domain, with the rest looked up from reference TRBV18 and TRBJ1-4, is NAGVMQNPRHLVRRRGQEARLRCSPMKGHSHVYWYRQLPEEGLKFMVYLQKENIIDESGMPKERFSAEFPKEGPSILRIQQVVRGDSAAYFCASSPAPRSTNEKLFFGSGTQLSVL.

This clone was counted a single time. V and J are TRBV12-3 or TRBV12-4 and TRBJ1-5; D is unclear. The CDR3 spans 13 residues. V shed 2 bases and J shed 4 bases, with 6 bases lying between them. CDR3 DNA sequence: TGTGCCAGCAGTTTAACAGATAATCAGCCCCAGCATTTT. The encoded protein is CASSLTDNQPQHF.

V gene TRBV10-1 combines with J gene TRBJ2-2; 7 bases map to TRBD2. Trimming cost V 5 bases and J 3 bases; bases outside gene matches: 3. Looked up from germline, CDR1 is WNHNN and CDR2 is SYGVQD (reference sequence). CDR3 length equals 14 residues. CDR3 bases: TGCGCCAGCAGTCAACGGGAGGACACCGGGGAGCTGTTTTTT. This sequence encodes CASSQREDTGELFF.

V is TRBV5-8 and J is TRBJ2-7, with D perhaps matching TRBD1 (6 bases). The V end lost 2 bases, the J end lost 4 bases, and 10 bases lay between the germline ends. Germline V gives CDR1 SGHTS, CDR2 YDEGEE. The CDR3 loop spans 13 amino acids. The CDR3 spells CASSLRDKYEQYF. CDR3 nucleotide sequence: TGTGCCAGCAGCTTACGGGACAAATACGAGCAGTACTTC.

The V call is TRBV7-3, the J call TRBJ1-5, with D possibly being TRBD1 (6 bases). The V and J ends lost 5 bases and 1 base respectively, with 12 bases between them. Germline assignment: CDR1 SGHTA and CDR2 FQGTGA. The CDR3 extends over 15 amino acids. The DNA for the CDR3 is TGTGCCAGCAGCGCTACAGGGATGAGCAATCAGCCCCAGCATTTT. This encodes CASSATGMSNQPQHF.

J is TRBJ2-7 and V is TRBV28, with 10 bases fitting TRBD2. CDR3 length equals 15 residues. V shed 6 bases and J 5 bases; nucleotides not matched to a gene: 10. Germline lookup yields CDR1 MDHEN and CDR2 SYDVKM. The CDR3 coding sequence is TGTGCCAGCAGAGCAACGGGACTAGCGCCTCACGAGCAGTACTTC. This encodes CASRATGLAPHEQYF.

The CDR3 loop is CASTLWAGSMNTEAFF. Written as DNA, the CDR3 is TGTGCCAGTACCCTATGGGCAGGGTCCATGAACACTGAAGCTTTCTTT. This sequence joins TRBV19 and TRBJ1-1; a possible D gene is TRBD1 (5 bases). Trimming left V 7 bases short and J 0 bases short, with 18 bases between. The CDR3 is made up of 16 amino acids. In germline, CDR1 is LNHDA, CDR2 SQIVND (reference sequence).

This clone was recorded once. This chain joins TRBV19 and TRBJ1-1; 7 bases are a match to TRBD1. Germline V gene data show CDR1 as LNHDA and CDR2 as SQIVND (reference sequence). With V trimmed by 10 bases and J by 0 bases, 11 bases remained unmatched. This CDR3 comprises 15 residues. Here the CDR3 DNA reads TGTGCCACCATACAGGGGAGGAAGATGAACACTGAAGCTTTCTTT. Protein product: CATIQGRKMNTEAFF.

The chain uses TRBV15 and TRBJ1-2; D gene uncertain. The ends were cut back, 0 bases at V and 6 bases at J, with 8 bases in the middle. Germline-derived CDR1 and CDR2 are LNHNV and YYDKDF (reference sequence). This CDR3 region has 13 residues. CDR3 in amino acids: CATSRDSSDGYTF. CDR3 bases: TGTGCCACCAGCAGAGATTCTAGTGATGGCTACACCTTC. Combining the CDR3 with reference TRBV15 and TRBJ1-2 gives the whole variable domain DAMVIQNPRYQVTQFGKPVTLSCSQTLNHNVMYWYQQKSSQAPKLLFHYYDKDFNNEADTPDNFQSRRPNTSFCFLDIRSPGLGDTAMYLCATSRDSSDGYTFGSGTRLTVV.

This rearrangement joins TRBV9 to TRBJ2-3; 7 bases are a match to TRBD2. This CDR3 has 16 residues. Germline V gene sequence: CDR1 SGDLS, CDR2 YYNGEE. The trim removed 3 bases at V and 3 bases at J, leaving 10 bases unmatched. The CDR3 protein is CASSGGGSELTDTQYF. CDR3 bases: TGTGCCAGCAGCGGCGGCGGGAGTGAGTTAACAGATACGCAGTATTTT. Together with reference TRBV9 and TRBJ2-3, the CDR3 gives the full variable domain: DSGVTQTPKHLITATGQRVTLRCSPRSGDLSVYWYQQSLDQGLQFLIQYYNGEERAKGNILERFSAQQFPDLHSELNLSSLELGDSALYFCASSGGGSELTDTQYFGPGTRLTVL.

Only one count was recorded for this clone. The chain joins TRBV21-1 to TRBJ2-1; TRBD1 is the table's D call and was not checked against the DNA. TRBV21-1 is a pseudogene. The CDR3 spans 10 residues. CDR3 sequence (DNA): TGTGCTCAACTGACAAATGAGCAGTTCTTC. This gives the protein CAQLTNEQFF.

The CDR3: CASSRGAFSGSYNEQFF. Written as DNA, the CDR3 is TGTGCCAGCAGCCGAGGTGCGTTTAGCGGCTCCTACAATGAGCAGTTCTTC. The rearrangement joins TRBV3-1 (or the pseudogene TRBV3-2) to TRBJ2-1, with D possibly matching TRBD2 (6 bases). Trimming removed 4 bases at V and 0 bases at J, with 16 bases between. CDR3 length: 17 amino acids. Per germline, CDR1 LGHDT and CDR2 YNNKEL (reference sequence).

This chain links TRBV5-6 with TRBJ2-4, with 8 nucleotides matching TRBD1. The CDR3 is made up of 16 amino acids. The trim removed 2 bases at V and 8 bases at J, leaving 12 bases unmatched. Germline V CDR1 and CDR2: SGHDT, YYEEEE. The CDR3 reads CASSFFSGQGVDIQYF. The CDR3, as DNA: TGTGCCAGCAGCTTTTTCTCCGGACAGGGAGTAGACATTCAGTACTTC.

J is TRBJ2-7 and V is TRBV11-3, with 7 bases that match TRBD2. The germline V gene has CDR1 SGHNT and CDR2 YENEEA. The CDR3 length is 15 residues. V dropped 4 bases and J dropped 4; count of bases not matched to a gene: 10. CDR3 in amino acids: CASSSAGGGMYEQYF. The CDR3 DNA reads TGTGCCAGCAGCTCCGCCGGGGGAGGGATGTACGAGCAGTACTTC.